These 20 T cell receptor beta chains were sequenced from one sample in a study of T cells in Graves' hyperthyroidism and ophthalmopathy. Researchers took RNA transcripts and amplified the TCR beta CDR3 regions from them. A set of HTBI primers served as the primers for a first-round RT-PCR of the TCR CDR3. MiXCR was run by TCRdb on the multiplex PCR reads, yielding one entry per CDR3 protein. The data show about 640,000 distinct CDR3 sequences, with more than 20% seen just once and under 35% held by the top ten. The sequenced sample was blood. Receptor source: a man younger than 45 with Graves' ophthalmopathy.

Regarding this clonotype: Possible read error: a much larger clone is one base away. The chain recombines TRBV29-1 with TRBJ1-2, with D unclear. Trimming removed 3 bases at V and 4 bases at J, with 18 bases between. The CDR3 is made up of 15 amino acids. Germline assignment: CDR1 SQVTM and CDR2 ANQGSEA. As DNA, the CDR3 is TGCAGCGTTGAGGAGCGCCAGGAGGCCATCTATGGCTACACCTTC. The encoded protein is CSVEERQEAIYGYTF.

This clonotype was counted a few times. The chain recombines TRBV4-1 with TRBJ1-1; no reliable D call. The germline V gene encodes CDR1 MGHRA and CDR2 YSYEKL. This CDR3 region has 15 residues. Trimming removed 0 bases from V and 1 base from J, with 9 bases in between. The CDR3 DNA reads as TGCGCCAGCAGCCAAGATAGCCATGAGAACACTGAAGCTTTCTTT. Its translation is CASSQDSHENTEAFF.

In this sample, this clonotype turned up many times. This chain links TRBV28 with TRBJ1-1; 11 nucleotides align to TRBD1. Germline V gives CDR1 MDHEN, CDR2 SYDVKM. With V trimmed by 8 bases and J by 0 bases, 8 bases remained unmatched. This CDR3 comprises 16 residues. CDR3 sequence (DNA): TGTGCCAGCCGAGGACAGGGGGCCAACATGAACACTGAAGCTTTCTTT. Protein sequence: CASRGQGANMNTEAFF.

This clonotype was seen a few times. This chain's CDR3 is CASSLSQGPNNEQFF. The CDR3 DNA follows: TGTGCCAGCAGCCTCTCCCAAGGACCTAACAATGAGCAGTTCTTC. V gene TRBV7-2 combines with J gene TRBJ2-1, with D uncertain. Trimming removed 5 bases at V and 5 bases at J, with 16 bases between. CDR1 and CDR2 from the germline V gene are SGHTA and FQGNSA. This CDR3 is built from 15 residues.

At least ten counts were recorded for this clonotype. The chain is built from TRBV19 and TRBJ2-7, with 7 bases aligning to TRBD2. CDR1 and CDR2 (germline): LNHDA, SQIVND (reference sequence). V gave up 4 bases and J gave up 2 bases; unmatched junction bases: 2. This CDR3 is built from 13 residues. As DNA, the CDR3 is TGTGCCAGTAGTACTAGCGGAACCTACGAGCAGTACTTC. Translation gives CASSTSGTYEQYF.

This clonotype was detected only a few times. The chain is built from TRBV15 and TRBJ2-1; D might be TRBD1 or TRBD2, each matching 6 bases. The CDR3 loop spans 16 amino acids. V shed 6 bases and J shed 8 bases, with 23 bases lying between them. In germline, CDR1 is LNHNV, CDR2 YYDKDF (reference sequence). The CDR3 loop reads CATSIPTSRGADEQFF. In DNA, the CDR3 is TGTGCCACCAGTATTCCTACTAGTAGGGGGGCGGATGAGCAGTTCTTC.

This clonotype was observed a few times. This sequence joins TRBV12-3 or TRBV12-4 and TRBJ1-5; possible D gene TRBD1, 5 bases. This CDR3 region has 15 residues. The ends were cut back, 3 bases at V and 3 bases at J, with 12 bases in the middle. The CDR3 here is CASSLSTAYNQPQHF. DNA for the CDR3: TGTGCCAGCAGTTTGTCGACAGCCTACAATCAGCCCCAGCATTTT.

This chain links TRBV7-2 with TRBJ2-3; the D is unclear. Trimming removed 1 base from V and 6 bases from J, with 11 bases in between. From germline, CDR1 is SGHTA and CDR2 FQGNSA. The CDR3 contains 14 residues. The DNA of the CDR3 is TGTGCCAGCAGCTTAGGTAGTAGTGTGGATACGCAGTATTTT. The encoded protein is CASSLGSSVDTQYF.

This sequence joins TRBV28 and TRBJ2-3; 16 bases match TRBD2. J was trimmed by 2 bases and V by 6 bases; bases with no gene match: 17. The CDR3 has 21 residues. Per germline, CDR1 MDHEN and CDR2 SYDVKM. The CDR3 DNA sequence: TGTGCCAGCAGCAGCCCCGCGGCAGGGACTAGCGGGAGGGTTTTCACAGATACGCAGTATTTT. It specifies CASSSPAAGTSGRVFTDTQYF.

The CDR3 bases are TGTGCCAGCAGTTATCATCTAGCGGGAACAGATACGCAGTATTTT. Its protein product is CASSYHLAGTDTQYF. This rearrangement joins TRBV6-1 to TRBJ2-3, with 9 bases that match TRBD2. The CDR3 contains 15 residues. V shed 5 bases, J shed 3 bases, and the junction held 6 bases outside the gene matches. Germline V gene lookup returns CDR1 MNHNS and CDR2 SASEGT.

In its sample, this clonotype was seen a few times. V is TRBV10-3 and J is TRBJ2-6; 7 bases fit TRBD1. This CDR3 spans 16 amino acids. V lost 7 bases to trimming and J lost 0 bases; unmatched junction nucleotides: 6. Germline assignment: CDR1 ENHRY and CDR2 SYGVKD. The CDR3 loop reads CAITPTGDSGANVLTF. In nucleotides, the CDR3 is TGTGCCATCACCCCAACAGGGGACTCTGGGGCCAACGTCCTGACTTTC.

The chain carries TRBV4-2 and TRBJ2-1, with D perhaps TRBD1 (6 bases). The CDR3 is 13 amino acids. Germline V gene sequence: CDR1 LGHNA, CDR2 YNFKEQ. Trimming removed 2 bases at V and 9 bases at J, with 11 bases between. The CDR3 DNA reads TGTGCCAGCAGCCAACTACAGGGTCCTGAGCAGTTCTTC. Its translation: CASSQLQGPEQFF.

The sample holds many counts of this clonotype. DNA of the CDR3: TGTGCCAGCAGTTACTCCGCAGAGCCCCACAATGAGCAGTTCTTC. It translates to CASSYSAEPHNEQFF. The chain is built from TRBV6-5 and TRBJ2-1, with no clear D. Germline CDR1 reads MNHEY; CDR2 reads SVGAGI. CDR3 length equals 15 residues. V lost 0 bases to trimming and J lost 5 bases, with 11 bases between them.

This rearrangement joins TRBV6-1 to TRBJ1-1; D ambiguous. The CDR3 totals 12 residues. Germline CDR1 reads MNHNS; CDR2 reads SASEGT. Trimming stripped 6 bases from V and 1 base from J, with 6 bases between. CDR3 amino acids: CASRKWNTEAFF. In nucleotides, the CDR3 is TGTGCCAGCAGAAAATGGAACACTGAAGCTTTCTTT.

The J gene is TRBJ2-3, the V gene TRBV28, with unresolved D. Trimming removed 5 bases at V and 4 bases at J, with 10 bases between. Germline V gene data show CDR1 as MDHEN and CDR2 as SYDVKM. This CDR3 has 13 amino acids. CDR3 bases: TGTGCCAGCAGTGTTCAGTTTGCAGATACGCAGTATTTT. Protein: CASSVQFADTQYF.

The rearrangement links TRBV4-3 to TRBJ2-1; 9 positions match TRBD2. With V trimmed by 4 bases and J by 1 base, 23 bases remained unmatched. Germline lookup yields CDR1 LGHNA and CDR2 YSLEER. This CDR3 is built from 22 residues. The CDR3 DNA reads TGCGCCAGCAGCCGCTTCCCCCGGGTGGCGGGAGGGCTTGAAAGGTCCTACAATGAGCAGTTCTTC. This encodes CASSRFPRVAGGLERSYNEQFF.

This sequence joins TRBV24-1 and TRBJ1-2, with 11 positions matching TRBD1. The CDR3 loop spans 13 amino acids. Germline-derived CDR1 and CDR2 are KGHDR and SFDVKD. The V and J ends lost 5 bases and 6 bases, in that order; junction bases with no gene match: 1. The CDR3: CATSVGQGDGYTF. Written as DNA, the CDR3 is TGTGCCACCAGTGTGGGACAGGGGGATGGCTACACCTTC.

This rearrangement joins TRBV28 to TRBJ2-2; D remains unclear. Trimming shortened V by 5 bases and J by 5 bases, and 12 bases separated the two germline ends. From germline, CDR1 is MDHEN and CDR2 SYDVKM. The CDR3 is 14 amino acids. The CDR3 nucleotides read TGTGCCAGCAGTGCGCCAAGGGTTACCGGGGAGCTGTTTTTT. Amino acids: CASSAPRVTGELFF.

This clonotype was counted at least ten times. The J gene is TRBJ2-7, the V gene TRBV12-3 or TRBV12-4; D is perhaps TRBD1 or TRBD2 (6 bases each). V was pared by 3 bases and J by 7 bases, with 16 bases between. CDR3 length equals 14 residues. CDR3 coding DNA: TGTGCCAGCAGTTTTGGGCCGGGGGCACGGGAGCAGTACTTC. Its protein is CASSFGPGAREQYF.

The chain carries TRBV2 and TRBJ1-5; TRBD1 agrees at 9 bases. V dropped 5 bases and J dropped 4; count of bases not matched to a gene: 15. The germline V gene encodes CDR1 SNHLY and CDR2 FYNNEI. CDR3 length equals 18 residues. CDR3 loop: CASSLRDRAVRPNQPQHF. CDR3 in DNA: TGTGCCAGCAGTTTGCGGGACAGGGCAGTAAGGCCGAATCAGCCCCAGCATTTT.